This TCR beta chain was profiled in a study of blood T cell repertoires in COVID-19. About the study: Samples representing acute and convalescent COVID-19 were sourced from the United States, Italy and Spain. Nucleic acid was either cDNA or gDNA, and it came from T cells, B-cell-depleted T cells, or PBMCs.

In the original workflow: How many nucleated cells were present was estimated from reference gene primer amplification. Some clones are missing from TCRdb's copy, which holds only in-frame ones; the method was immunoSEQ multiplex PCR. V, J and clone size were drawn from that table, and D and trimming were deduced from the DNA. The data contain 150,000 to 180,000 clones, 83% of them singletons. The CDR3 length is 14 residues. V lost 4 bases and J lost 4, with 13 bases in between. From germline, CDR1 is SGHTA and CDR2 FQGTGA. Seattle's cohort entered during active infection and was followed longitudinally.

The chain uses TRBV7-3 and TRBJ1-1; TRBD1 is a possible D gene (6 bases). The TCR was taken from a woman in her fifties or sixties with COVID-19, enrolled during active disease. Sequences were obtained from peripheral blood. CDR3 sequence: CASSSQGGVTEAFF. The CDR3 nucleotides are TGTGCCAGCAGCTCACAGGGAGGGGTCACTGAAGCTTTCTTT.